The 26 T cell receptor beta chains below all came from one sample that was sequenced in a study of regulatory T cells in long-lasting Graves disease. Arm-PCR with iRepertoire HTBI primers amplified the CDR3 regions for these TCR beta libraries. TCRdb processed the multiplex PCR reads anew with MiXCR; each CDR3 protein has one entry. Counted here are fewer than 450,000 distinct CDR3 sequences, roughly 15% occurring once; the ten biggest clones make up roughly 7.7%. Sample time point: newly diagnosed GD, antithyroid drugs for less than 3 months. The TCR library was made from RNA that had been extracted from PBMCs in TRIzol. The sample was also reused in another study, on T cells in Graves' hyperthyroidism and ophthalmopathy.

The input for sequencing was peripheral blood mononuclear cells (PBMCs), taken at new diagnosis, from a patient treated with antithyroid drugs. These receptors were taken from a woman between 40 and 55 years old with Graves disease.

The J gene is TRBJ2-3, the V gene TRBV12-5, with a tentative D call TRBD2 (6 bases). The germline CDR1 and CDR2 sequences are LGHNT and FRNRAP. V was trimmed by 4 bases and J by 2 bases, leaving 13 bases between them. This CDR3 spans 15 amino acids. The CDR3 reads CASGSGSLDTDTQYF. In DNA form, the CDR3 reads TGTGCTAGTGGTTCCGGGAGCCTGGACACAGATACGCAGTATTTT.

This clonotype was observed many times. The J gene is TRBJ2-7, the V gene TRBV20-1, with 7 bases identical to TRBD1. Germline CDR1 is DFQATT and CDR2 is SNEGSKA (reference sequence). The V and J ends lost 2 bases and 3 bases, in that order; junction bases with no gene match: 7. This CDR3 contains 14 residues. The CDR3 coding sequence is TGCAGTGCTAGAACGGACAGGACAGGCTACGAGCAGTACTTC. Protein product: CSARTDRTGYEQYF.

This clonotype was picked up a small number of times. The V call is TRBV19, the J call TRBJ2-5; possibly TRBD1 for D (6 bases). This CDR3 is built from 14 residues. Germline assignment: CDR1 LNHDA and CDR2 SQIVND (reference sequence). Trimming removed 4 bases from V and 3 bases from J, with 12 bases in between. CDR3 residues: CASSSNRVEETQYF. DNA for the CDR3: TGTGCCAGTAGTAGCAACAGGGTAGAAGAGACCCAGTACTTC.

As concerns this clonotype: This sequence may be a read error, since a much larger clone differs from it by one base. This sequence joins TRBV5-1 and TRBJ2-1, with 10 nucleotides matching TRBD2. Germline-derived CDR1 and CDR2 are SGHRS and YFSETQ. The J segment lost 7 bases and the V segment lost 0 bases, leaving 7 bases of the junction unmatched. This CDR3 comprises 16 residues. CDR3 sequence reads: CASSLGASGSGNEQFF. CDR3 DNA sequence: TGCGCCAGCAGCTTGGGGGCTAGCGGGAGCGGTAATGAGCAGTTCTTC.

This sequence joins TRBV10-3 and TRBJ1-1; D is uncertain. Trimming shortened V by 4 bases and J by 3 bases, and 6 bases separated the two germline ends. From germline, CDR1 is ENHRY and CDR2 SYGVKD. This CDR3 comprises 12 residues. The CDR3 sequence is CAISGADTEAFF. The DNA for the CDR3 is TGTGCCATCAGTGGCGCGGACACTGAAGCTTTCTTT.

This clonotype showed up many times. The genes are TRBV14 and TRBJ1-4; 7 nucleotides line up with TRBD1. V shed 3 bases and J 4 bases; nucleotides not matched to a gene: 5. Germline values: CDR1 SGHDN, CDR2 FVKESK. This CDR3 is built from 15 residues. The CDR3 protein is CASSQDHRGNEKLFF. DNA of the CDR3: TGTGCCAGCAGCCAGGATCACAGGGGTAATGAAAAACTGTTTTTT.

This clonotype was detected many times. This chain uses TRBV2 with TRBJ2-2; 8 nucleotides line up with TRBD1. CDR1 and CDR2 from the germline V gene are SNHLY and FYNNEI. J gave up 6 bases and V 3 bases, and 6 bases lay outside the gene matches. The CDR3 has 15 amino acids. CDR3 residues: CASSDPGGGSGELFF. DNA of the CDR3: TGTGCCAGCAGTGACCCAGGGGGCGGTTCCGGGGAGCTGTTTTTT.

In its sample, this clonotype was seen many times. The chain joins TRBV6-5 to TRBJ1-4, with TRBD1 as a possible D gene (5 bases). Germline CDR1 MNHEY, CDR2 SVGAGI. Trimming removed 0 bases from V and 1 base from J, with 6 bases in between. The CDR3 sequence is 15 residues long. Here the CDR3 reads CASSYSGGTNEKLFF. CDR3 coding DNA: TGTGCCAGCAGTTACTCGGGGGGAACTAATGAAAAACTGTTTTTT.

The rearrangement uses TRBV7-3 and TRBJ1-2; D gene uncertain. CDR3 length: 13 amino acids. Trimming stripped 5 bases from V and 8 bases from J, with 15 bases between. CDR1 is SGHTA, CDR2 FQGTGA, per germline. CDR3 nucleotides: TGTGCCAGCAGCCAAGAGTCCCTCGGGGGCTACACCTTC. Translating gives CASSQESLGGYTF.

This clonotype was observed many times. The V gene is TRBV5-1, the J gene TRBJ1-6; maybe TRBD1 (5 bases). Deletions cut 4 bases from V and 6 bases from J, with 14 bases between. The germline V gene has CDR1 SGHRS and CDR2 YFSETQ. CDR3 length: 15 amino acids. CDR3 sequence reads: CASSRRERGNSPLHF. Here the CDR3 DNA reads TGCGCCAGCAGCCGGAGAGAAAGGGGTAATTCACCCCTCCACTTT.

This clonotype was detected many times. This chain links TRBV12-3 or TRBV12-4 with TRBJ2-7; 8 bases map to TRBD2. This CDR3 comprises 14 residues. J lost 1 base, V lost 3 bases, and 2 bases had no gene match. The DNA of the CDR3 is TGTGCCAGCAGTTTTGCGGGAGGTTCCTACGAGCAGTACTTC. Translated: CASSFAGGSYEQYF.

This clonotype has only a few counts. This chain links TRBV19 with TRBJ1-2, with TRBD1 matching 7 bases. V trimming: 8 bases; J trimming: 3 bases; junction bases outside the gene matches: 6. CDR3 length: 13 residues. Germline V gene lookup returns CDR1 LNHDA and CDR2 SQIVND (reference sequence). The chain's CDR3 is CASSGGLDYGYTF. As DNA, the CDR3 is TGTGCCAGTTCAGGGGGGCTGGACTATGGCTACACCTTC.

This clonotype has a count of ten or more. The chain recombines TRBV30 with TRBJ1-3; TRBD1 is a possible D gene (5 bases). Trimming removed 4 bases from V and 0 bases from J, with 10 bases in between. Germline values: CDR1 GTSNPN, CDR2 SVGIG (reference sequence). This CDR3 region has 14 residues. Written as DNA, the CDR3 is TGTGCCTGGACTCGGACAACCTCTGGAAACACCATATATTTT. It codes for CAWTRTTSGNTIYF.

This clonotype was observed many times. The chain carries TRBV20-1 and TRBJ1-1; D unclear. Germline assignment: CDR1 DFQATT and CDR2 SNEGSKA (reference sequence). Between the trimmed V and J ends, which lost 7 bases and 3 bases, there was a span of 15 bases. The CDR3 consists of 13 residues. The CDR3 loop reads CSVPPPAYTEAFF. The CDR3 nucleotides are TGCAGTGTCCCACCCCCAGCCTACACTGAAGCTTTCTTT.

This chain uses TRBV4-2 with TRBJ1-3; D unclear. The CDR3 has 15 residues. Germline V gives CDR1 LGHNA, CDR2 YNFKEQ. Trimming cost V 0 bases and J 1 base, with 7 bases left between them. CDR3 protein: CASSQDPGSGNTIYF. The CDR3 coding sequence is TGTGCCAGCAGCCAAGATCCTGGGTCTGGAAACACCATATATTTT.

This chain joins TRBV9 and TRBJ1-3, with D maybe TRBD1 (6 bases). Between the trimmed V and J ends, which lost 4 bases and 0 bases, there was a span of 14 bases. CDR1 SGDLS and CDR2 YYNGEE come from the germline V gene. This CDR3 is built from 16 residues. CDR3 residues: CASSPDRPGSGNTIYF. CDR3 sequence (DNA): TGTGCCAGCAGCCCGGACAGACCTGGCTCTGGAAACACCATATATTTT.

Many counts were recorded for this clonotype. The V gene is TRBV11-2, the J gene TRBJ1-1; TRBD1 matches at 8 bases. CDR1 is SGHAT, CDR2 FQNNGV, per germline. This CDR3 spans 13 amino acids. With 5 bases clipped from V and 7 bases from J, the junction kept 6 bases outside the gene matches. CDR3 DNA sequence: TGTGCCAGCAGCGCGGGACAGGCGCTTGAAGCTTTCTTT. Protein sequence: CASSAGQALEAFF.

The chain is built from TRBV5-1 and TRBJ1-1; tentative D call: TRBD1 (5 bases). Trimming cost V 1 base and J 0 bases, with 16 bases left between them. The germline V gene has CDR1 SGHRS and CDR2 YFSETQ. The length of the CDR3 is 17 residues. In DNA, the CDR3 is TGCGCCAGCAGCTTGTTAGGCAGCTGGGGGATGAACACTGAAGCTTTCTTT. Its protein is CASSLLGSWGMNTEAFF.

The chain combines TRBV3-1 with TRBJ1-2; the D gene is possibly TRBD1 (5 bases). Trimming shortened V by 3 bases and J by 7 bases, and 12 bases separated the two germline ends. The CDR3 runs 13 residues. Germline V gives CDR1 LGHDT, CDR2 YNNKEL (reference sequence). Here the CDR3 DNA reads TGTGCCAGCAGCCAGGTTGGGGGGTTTGGCTACACCTTC. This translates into CASSQVGGFGYTF.

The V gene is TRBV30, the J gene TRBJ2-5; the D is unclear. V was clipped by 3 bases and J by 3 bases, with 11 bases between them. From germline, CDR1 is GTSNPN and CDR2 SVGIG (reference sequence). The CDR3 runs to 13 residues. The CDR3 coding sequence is TGTGCCTGGAGGGGTAGTGGGGAAGAGACCCAGTACTTC. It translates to CAWRGSGEETQYF.

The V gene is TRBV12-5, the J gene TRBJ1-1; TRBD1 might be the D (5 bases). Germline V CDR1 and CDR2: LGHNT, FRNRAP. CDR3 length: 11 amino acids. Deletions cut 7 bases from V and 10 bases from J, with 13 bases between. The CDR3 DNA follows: TGTGCTAGTGACAGGTGGGGTGCAGCTTTCTTT. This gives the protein CASDRWGAAFF.

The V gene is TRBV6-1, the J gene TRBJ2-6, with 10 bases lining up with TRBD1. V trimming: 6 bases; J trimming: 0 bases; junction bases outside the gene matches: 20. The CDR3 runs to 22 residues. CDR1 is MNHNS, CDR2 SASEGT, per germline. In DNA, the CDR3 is TGTGCCAGCAGCCAAGCCCGCGGGACAGGGGTTTGGGAAAACTCTGGGGCCAACGTCCTGACTTTC. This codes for CASSQARGTGVWENSGANVLTF.

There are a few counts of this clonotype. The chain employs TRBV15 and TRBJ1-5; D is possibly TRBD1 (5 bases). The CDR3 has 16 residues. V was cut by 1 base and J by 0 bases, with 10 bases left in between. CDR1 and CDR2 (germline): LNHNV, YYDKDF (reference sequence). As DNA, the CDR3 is TGTGCCACCAGCAGAGCAGGGACGACTAGCAATCAGCCCCAGCATTTT. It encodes CATSRAGTTSNQPQHF.

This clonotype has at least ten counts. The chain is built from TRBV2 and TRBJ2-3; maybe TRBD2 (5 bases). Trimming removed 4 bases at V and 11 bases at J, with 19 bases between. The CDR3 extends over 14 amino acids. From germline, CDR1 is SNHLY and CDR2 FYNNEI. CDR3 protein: CASSAGGSVEVQYF. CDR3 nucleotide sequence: TGTGCCAGCAGTGCCGGCGGGTCCGTTGAGGTGCAGTATTTT.

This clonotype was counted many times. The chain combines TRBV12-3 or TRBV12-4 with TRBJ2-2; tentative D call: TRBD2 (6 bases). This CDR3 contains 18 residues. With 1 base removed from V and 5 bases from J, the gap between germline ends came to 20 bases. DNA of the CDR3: TGTGCCAGCAGTTTAGTTTTTACGGGAGTGTCGGGAACCGGGGAGCTGTTTTTT. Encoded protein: CASSLVFTGVSGTGELFF.

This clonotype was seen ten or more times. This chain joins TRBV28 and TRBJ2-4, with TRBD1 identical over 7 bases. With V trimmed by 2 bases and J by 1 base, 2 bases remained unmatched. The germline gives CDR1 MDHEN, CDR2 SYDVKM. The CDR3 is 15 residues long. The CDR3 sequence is CASSLDRVAKNIQYF. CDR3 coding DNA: TGTGCCAGCAGTTTAGACAGGGTGGCCAAAAACATTCAGTACTTC.